Included here is one TCR beta chain sequence, with context. What it binds is not known. 60 Vbeta and 13 Jbeta primers were used in PCR. Generated by immunoSEQ multiplex PCR, the TCRdb table keeps only in-frame clones and is missing some. This table has about 160,000 clones, 70% to 80% appearing once. The sample comes from a study of cytomegalovirus exposure and HLA in healthy donors. Study-wide results and limits: According to a later analysis, most TCR beta chains associated with CMV appeared HLA-restricted. In vitro checks showed that a few CMV-associated chains really do target CMV antigens. What a later analysis reportedly showed was that an Asian-associated ancestry cluster had fewer N-insertions than the 666-donor mean.

What was sequenced was PBMCs. This receptor was identified in a man between 18 and 35 years old in good health and CMV-seropositive.

CDR3 region: CASSFGLAGVYHEQYF. In DNA, the CDR3 is TGTGCCAGCAGCTTCGGACTAGCGGGAGTTTACCACGAGCAGTACTTC. The chain uses TRBV5-6 and TRBJ2-5; TRBD2 matches 13 bases. The end of the DNA fits TRBJ2-7 better, so the J call may be wrong. CDR1 is SGHDT, CDR2 YYEEEE, per germline. This CDR3 is 16 amino acids long.